Each of the 31 T cell receptor beta chains below was sequenced from the same sample in a study of blood T cell repertoires in COVID-19. Sequenced by immunoSEQ multiplex PCR; TCRdb stores in-frame clones only, minus some. Of about 250,000 clones detected, about 82% appear once; the ten largest clones hold around 9.8%. The sequencing sample was made of PBMCs or T cells enriched from blood (not recorded which). The receptors shown here come from a woman aged 45-65 years with acute COVID-19.

The chain uses TRBV6-5 and TRBJ1-1; 9 nucleotides agree with TRBD1. The CDR3 covers 14 residues. Losses at the gene ends were 6 bases for V and 0 bases for J; bases not matched to a gene: 2. CDR1 and CDR2 (germline): MNHEY, SVGAGI. CDR3 in amino acids: CASSRQGVNTEAFF. The CDR3 nucleotides are TGTGCCAGCAGCCGACAGGGGGTGAACACTGAAGCTTTCTTT.

This clone was recorded once. The rearrangement links TRBV29-1 to TRBJ1-4; 8 bases fit TRBD1. The CDR3 has 13 residues. Per germline, CDR1 SQVTM and CDR2 ANQGSEA. Trimming at V came to 4 bases and at J to 6 bases, leaving 4 bases not matched to a gene. The CDR3 loop reads CSVAQGGHEKLFF. The CDR3 DNA reads as TGCAGCGTTGCACAGGGGGGGCATGAAAAACTGTTTTTT. The variable domain in full, completed from reference TRBV29-1 and TRBJ1-4, reads SAVISQKPSRDICQRGTSLTIQCQVDSQVTMMFWYRQQPGQSLTLIATANQGSEATYESGFVIDKFPISRPNLTFSTLTVSNMSPEDSSIYLCSVAQGGHEKLFFGSGTQLSVL.

The J gene is TRBJ1-2, the V gene TRBV19, with unresolved D. V lost 10 bases and J 0 bases, leaving 6 bases between the germline ends. Per germline, CDR1 LNHDA and CDR2 SQIVND (reference sequence). CDR3 length equals 11 residues. CDR3 bases: TGTGCCACCTCAGCTAACTATGGCTACACCTTC. Residues: CATSANYGYTF.

This clone was detected a few times. The genes are TRBV18 and TRBJ1-1; 8 bases align to TRBD1. The junction had 5 bases not matched to a gene; V was cut back by 6 bases and J by 11 bases. The germline gives CDR1 KGHSH, CDR2 LQKENI. This CDR3 is built from 11 residues. CDR3: CASSPGGQAFF. In DNA form, the CDR3 reads TGTGCCAGCTCCCCAGGGGGCCAGGCTTTCTTT.

The chain couples TRBV9 to TRBJ1-1, with a tentative D call TRBD1 (5 bases). Germline lookup yields CDR1 SGDLS and CDR2 YYNGEE. The ends were cut back, 2 bases at V and 0 bases at J, with 11 bases in the middle. CDR3 length equals 15 residues. The CDR3 DNA is TGTGCCAGCAGCGTCGGGCAGGGCATGAACACTGAAGCTTTCTTT. This codes for CASSVGQGMNTEAFF.

In its sample, this clone was seen once. This chain links TRBV7-9 with TRBJ1-1; D gene unclear. The CDR3 has 14 amino acids. The germline V and J ends were trimmed by 5 bases and 0 bases, with 10 bases remaining between them. Germline CDR1 and CDR2: SEHNR and FQNEAQ (reference sequence). The CDR3 loop reads CASSQQNLNTEAFF. The CDR3 bases are TGTGCCAGCAGCCAACAGAATCTGAACACTGAAGCTTTCTTT. Filled out from reference TRBV7-9 and TRBJ1-1, the complete variable domain reads DTGVSQNPRHKITKRGQNVTFRCDPISEHNRLYWYRQTLGQGPEFLTYFQNEAQLEKSRLLSDRFSAERPKGSFSTLEIQRTEQGDSAMYLCASSQQNLNTEAFFGQGTRLTVV.

The V call is TRBV7-9, the J call TRBJ1-2; the match to TRBD1 covers 9 bases. The CDR3 has 17 residues. V shed 5 bases, J shed 1 base, and the junction held 11 bases outside the gene matches. Germline CDR1 SEHNR, CDR2 FQNEAQ (reference sequence). The CDR3 protein is CASSPPGQGTVNYGYTF. CDR3 bases: TGTGCCAGCAGCCCACCGGGACAGGGCACCGTTAACTATGGCTACACCTTC. Full variable domain (outside the CDR3, taken from reference TRBV7-9 and TRBJ1-2): DTGVSQNPRHKITKRGQNVTFRCDPISEHNRLYWYRQTLGQGPEFLTYFQNEAQLEKSRLLSDRFSAERPKGSFSTLEIQRTEQGDSAMYLCASSPPGQGTVNYGYTFGSGTRLTVV.

The chain joins TRBV12-5 to TRBJ1-1; the D is unclear. The CDR3 runs to 13 residues. The germline V gene encodes CDR1 LGHNT and CDR2 FRNRAP. Trimming shortened V by 7 bases and J by 0 bases, and 9 bases separated the two germline ends. This chain's CDR3 is CASASGMNTEAFF. The CDR3 DNA is TGTGCTAGTGCTTCGGGGATGAACACTGAAGCTTTCTTT.

The V and J genes are TRBV7-8 and TRBJ1-1, with TRBD1 identical over 8 bases. This CDR3 has 13 amino acids. Unmatched junction bases numbered 2, after V lost 5 bases and J lost 3 bases. From germline, CDR1 is SGHVS and CDR2 FQNEAQ. The CDR3 is CASSKDRDTEAFF. In DNA form, the CDR3 reads TGTGCCAGCAGCAAGGACAGGGACACTGAAGCTTTCTTT.

The J gene is TRBJ1-4, the V gene TRBV5-6; 8 bases map to TRBD1. Trimming cost V 6 bases and J 8 bases; bases outside gene matches: 6. Per the germline V gene, CDR1 is SGHDT and CDR2 is YYEEEE. The CDR3 runs 13 residues. CDR3 sequence: CASNRDRGEKLFF. The CDR3 DNA is TGTGCCAGCAACAGAGACAGGGGCGAAAAACTGTTTTTT. Based on the CDR3 plus reference TRBV5-6 and TRBJ1-4, the full variable domain is DAGVTQSPTHLIKTRGQQVTLRCSPKSGHDTVSWYQQALGQGPQFIFQYYEEEERQRGNFPDRFSGHQFPNYSSELNVNALLLGDSALYLCASNRDRGEKLFFGSGTQLSVL.

The chain uses TRBV3-1 (or the pseudogene TRBV3-2) and TRBJ2-5; D is perhaps TRBD1 (5 bases). V shed 5 bases and J shed 5 bases, with 9 bases lying between them. The CDR3 contains 12 residues. In germline, CDR1 is LGHDT, CDR2 YNNKEL (reference sequence). The CDR3 here is CASSFGAETQYF. The CDR3 bases are TGTGCCAGCAGCTTTGGGGCTGAGACCCAGTACTTC.

The V and J genes are TRBV10-3 and TRBJ1-2, with 7 positions matching TRBD1. CDR3 length: 14 residues. V lost 2 bases to trimming and J lost 4 bases; unmatched junction nucleotides: 4. CDR1 is ENHRY and CDR2 is SYGVKD in the germline V gene. This chain's CDR3 is CAISEGGTVYGYTF. CDR3 coding DNA: TGTGCCATCAGTGAGGGGGGGACAGTCTATGGCTACACCTTC.

The chain recombines TRBV9 with TRBJ2-3; D might be TRBD2 (6 bases). V was trimmed by 0 bases and J by 0 bases, leaving 8 bases between them. The CDR3 sequence is 15 residues long. Germline V CDR1 and CDR2: SGDLS, YYNGEE. CDR3 sequence (DNA): TGTGCCAGCAGCGTAGTAGCGGCTAGCACAGATACGCAGTATTTT. Encoded protein: CASSVVAASTDTQYF.

This chain connects TRBV4-1 to TRBJ1-1, with D possibly being TRBD1 (5 bases). Germline assignment: CDR1 MGHRA and CDR2 YSYEKL. The V end was cut by 0 bases, the J end by 7 bases, with 18 bases between. The CDR3 has 16 amino acids. The CDR3 DNA follows: TGCGCCAGCAGCCAAGATTGGCAGGGAAGTCCTGGTGAAGCTTTCTTT. Protein: CASSQDWQGSPGEAFF.

The rearrangement joins TRBV4-3 to TRBJ1-6, with D possibly matching TRBD1 (5 bases). V dropped 4 bases and J dropped 4 bases, with 11 bases sitting between them. This CDR3 is built from 15 residues. The germline gives CDR1 LGHNA, CDR2 YSLEER. CDR3 loop: CASSPGGLYNSPLHF. CDR3 nucleotide sequence: TGCGCCAGCAGCCCCGGGGGATTGTATAATTCACCCCTCCACTTT.

This clone was observed once. The CDR3, as DNA: TGTGCCAGCGGGCCTGGAGGGGTGGGAGATGAAGCTTTCTTT. Amino acid sequence: CASGPGGVGDEAFF. V gene TRBV7-3 combines with J gene TRBJ1-1; D is perhaps TRBD1 (5 bases). Germline V CDR1 and CDR2: SGHTA, FQGTGA. The CDR3 covers 14 residues. The ends were cut back, 8 bases at V and 7 bases at J, with 20 bases in the middle.

The chain is built from TRBV19 and TRBJ1-2, with D tentatively TRBD1 (5 bases). V lost 3 bases to trimming and J lost 6 bases, with 17 bases between them. Germline-derived CDR1 and CDR2 are LNHDA and SQIVND (reference sequence). The CDR3 is 15 amino acids. The CDR3 bases are TGTGCCAGTAGTATTATTAATCAGGGTCTGAATGGCTACACCTTC. Translation gives CASSIINQGLNGYTF.

The rearrangement joins TRBV2 to TRBJ2-5, with TRBD2 matching over 10 bases. Germline V gene data show CDR1 as SNHLY and CDR2 as FYNNEI. Trimming removed 6 bases from V and 4 bases from J; junction bases left unmatched: 5. There are 14 residues in the CDR3. The CDR3 spells CASRPGLATETQYF. For the CDR3, the DNA is TGTGCCAGCAGGCCGGGACTAGCGACAGAGACCCAGTACTTC.

The table lists this clone with a count of one. The V call is TRBV24-1, the J call TRBJ2-3; 13 bases map to TRBD2. The CDR3 extends over 16 amino acids. The germline CDR1 and CDR2 sequences are KGHDR and SFDVKD. V lost 4 bases to trimming and J lost 3 bases; unmatched junction nucleotides: 3. The CDR3, as DNA: TGTGCCACCAGTGACCGGACTAGCGGGGGAACAGATACGCAGTATTTT. As protein: CATSDRTSGGTDTQYF.

The J gene is TRBJ2-1, the V gene TRBV21-1; the DNA was not compared with TRBD1, the D call given in the table. TRBV21-1 is tagged as a pseudogene. The length of the CDR3 is 16 residues. CDR3 coding DNA: TGTGCCAGCAGCAAAACCGGCAGGGCCCCTTACAATGAGCAGTTCTTC. It translates to CASSKTGRAPYNEQFF.

This clone was observed a single time. The chain links TRBV4-3 to TRBJ2-3; 10 nucleotides agree with TRBD2. V lost 4 bases to trimming and J lost 4 bases; unmatched junction nucleotides: 5. The CDR3 length is 15 residues. Germline loops: CDR1 LGHNA, CDR2 YSLEER. CDR3: CASSRGTSESDTQYF. In nucleotides, the CDR3 is TGCGCCAGCAGCCGGGGGACTAGCGAATCAGATACGCAGTATTTT.

This clone was picked up one time. This chain connects TRBV27 to TRBJ1-1; unclear D gene. Germline V lookup: CDR1 MNHEY, CDR2 SMNVEV (reference sequence). This CDR3 has 11 amino acids. The V end was cut by 8 bases, the J end by 0 bases, with 4 bases between. The CDR3 region is CASVLNTEAFF. The CDR3 bases are TGTGCCAGCGTCTTGAACACTGAAGCTTTCTTT.

The chain employs TRBV18 and TRBJ2-2; 8 nucleotides line up with TRBD1. Per germline, CDR1 KGHSH and CDR2 LQKENI. V shed 6 bases, J shed 2 bases, and the junction held 5 bases outside the gene matches. The CDR3 is made up of 15 amino acids. CDR3 sequence reads: CASSRTGSNTGELFF. The CDR3 DNA sequence: TGTGCCAGCTCTCGGACAGGGTCTAACACCGGGGAGCTGTTTTTT.

V gene TRBV20-1 combines with J gene TRBJ2-7, with a possible D match to TRBD1 (6 bases). The CDR3 sequence is 17 residues long. Germline V gives CDR1 DFQATT, CDR2 SNEGSKA (reference sequence). The germline V and J ends were trimmed by 3 bases and 3 bases, with 24 bases remaining between them. CDR3 region: CSASLPPVARGNYEQYF. CDR3 coding DNA: TGCAGTGCTAGTCTTCCGCCGGTCGCGAGGGGGAACTACGAGCAGTACTTC.

In nucleotides, the CDR3 is TGTGCCAGCAGTACCCGCGGCAGTCACAATGAGCAGTTCTTC. Translated: CASSTRGSHNEQFF. The chain employs TRBV6-5 and TRBJ2-1; no clear D gene. CDR3 length equals 14 residues. Germline CDR1 is MNHEY and CDR2 is SVGAGI. V was trimmed by 5 bases and J by 5 bases, leaving 13 bases between them.

The chain couples TRBV9 to TRBJ1-5, with D possibly TRBD1 on 6 matching bases. Germline CDR1 reads SGDLS; CDR2 reads YYNGEE. The ends were cut back, 0 bases at V and 7 bases at J, with 23 bases in the middle. The CDR3 contains 18 residues. The CDR3 sequence: CASSVGVRGKGNRQPQHF. The DNA for the CDR3 is TGTGCCAGCAGCGTAGGTGTCAGGGGCAAGGGAAATCGGCAGCCCCAGCATTTT.

The CDR3 DNA reads as TGCGCCAGCAGTGAGACTCGTAGGGGGCTTCGGGGCTACACCTTC. This sequence encodes CASSETRRGLRGYTF. The chain links TRBV10-2 to TRBJ1-2; TRBD1 matches 7 bases. Germline V CDR1 and CDR2: WSHSY, SAAADI. Trimming at V came to 2 bases and at J to 8 bases, leaving 11 bases not matched to a gene. The CDR3 is 15 residues long.

The chain couples TRBV20-1 to TRBJ2-7; 9 nucleotides match TRBD1. J gave up 0 bases and V 3 bases, and 6 bases lay outside the gene matches. This CDR3 region has 15 residues. The V gene's germline CDR1 is DFQATT and CDR2 SNEGSKA (reference sequence). This CDR3 reads CSASDPGQGSYEQYF. CDR3 nucleotides: TGCAGTGCTAGTGATCCGGGACAGGGCTCCTACGAGCAGTACTTC.

This chain joins TRBV6-6 and TRBJ2-1; D perhaps matches TRBD2 (5 bases). The CDR3 sequence is 13 residues long. V was clipped by 7 bases and J by 6 bases, with 13 bases between them. Looked up from germline, CDR1 is MNHNY and CDR2 is SVGAGI (reference sequence). The CDR3 DNA reads as TGTGCCAGCATCCCTCGTCGGGGCAATGAGCAGTTCTTC. Translation: CASIPRRGNEQFF.

The V gene is TRBV5-4, the J gene TRBJ2-3; D may be TRBD2 (6 bases). The CDR3 is 16 amino acids. Germline V gene data show CDR1 as SGHNT and CDR2 as YYREEE (reference sequence). V was clipped by 3 bases and J by 0 bases, with 14 bases between them. The CDR3 spells CASSSQLATSTDTQYF. CDR3 DNA sequence: TGTGCCAGCAGCTCGCAACTAGCTACGAGCACAGATACGCAGTATTTT.

CDR3 DNA: TGTGCCAGCAGCCAAGCCCAAGCAGGGGGCAATCAGCCCCAGCATTTT. Translated: CASSQAQAGGNQPQHF. V usage is TRBV3-1 (or the pseudogene TRBV3-2) and J usage is TRBJ1-5; weak D call: TRBD1 (6 bases). The germline V and J ends were trimmed by 1 base and 2 bases, with 12 bases remaining between them. The CDR3 is made up of 16 amino acids. Germline loops: CDR1 LGHDT, CDR2 YNNKEL (reference sequence).